The entry that follows covers one T cell receptor beta chain sequence. This specimen comes from a study of blood T cell repertoires in COVID-19. Study-level background: The samples span acute and convalescent COVID-19 from the United States, Italy and Spain.

Followed longitudinally, the Seattle patients had been enrolled during active infection. The CDR3 covers 14 residues. Germline assignment: CDR1 MNHEY and CDR2 SVGAGI. V dropped 7 bases and J dropped 1 base, with 12 bases sitting between them. In the authors' workflow: Estimation of nucleated cell counts relied on the amplification of reference gene primers. Sequencing was performed with immunoSEQ multiplex PCR; in TCRdb, only in-frame clones are kept and a portion is missing. The DNA gave D and trimming, while V, J and clone size come from that table. The repertoire includes under 65,000 clones, 87% of them detected once, and 20% to 25% sits in the top ten.

The J gene is TRBJ2-3, the V gene TRBV6-5, with D unclear. The sequenced sample was peripheral blood. The clonotype was recovered from an elderly woman with COVID-19, enrolled during active disease. DNA for the CDR3: TGTGCCAGCACCTTTGTGGCCGGCACAGATACGCAGTATTTT. Protein: CASTFVAGTDTQYF.